This T cell receptor (beta chain) was obtained from a study of beta chain features in type 1 diabetes. Unmatched junction bases numbered 11, after V lost 7 bases and J lost 1 base. CDR3 length: 18 amino acids. Germline assignment: CDR1 SGHVS and CDR2 FNYEAQ. Study results and limitations: For type 1 diabetes patients, VDJ junctions showed fewer insertions and more deletions. Significant though moderate, a shortening of TCRB CDR3s appeared in all four CD4+ subsets of Type 1 diabetes patients.

Turning to this clone: Antigen unknown.

Of the isolated RNA, all was reverse transcribed, and so the sequenced material was expressed TCRB transcripts. The method was immunoSEQ multiplex PCR; TCRdb's version includes in-frame clones alone and lacks a portion of them. The table includes about 650,000 clones, around an eighth detected once. This sequence was found in a young man with type 1 diabetes. The J gene is TRBJ2-6, the V gene TRBV7-6; 9 bases align to TRBD1. Sequenced sample: naive CD4+ T cells from blood. CDR3 loop: CASNHPGQGRSGANVLTF. The CDR3 region has the DNA TGTGCCAGCAACCATCCGGGACAGGGAAGGTCTGGGGCCAACGTCCTGACTTTC.